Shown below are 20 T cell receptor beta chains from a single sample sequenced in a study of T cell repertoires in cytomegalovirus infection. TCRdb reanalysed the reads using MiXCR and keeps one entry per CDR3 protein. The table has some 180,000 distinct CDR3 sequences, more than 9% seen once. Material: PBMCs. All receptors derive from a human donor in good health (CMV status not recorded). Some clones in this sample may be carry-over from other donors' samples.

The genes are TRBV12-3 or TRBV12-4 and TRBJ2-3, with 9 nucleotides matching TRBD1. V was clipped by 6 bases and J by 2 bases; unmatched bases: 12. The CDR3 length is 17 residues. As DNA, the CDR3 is TGTGCCAGCAGCCCCTACAAGGACAGGGGATCCACAGATACGCAGTATTTT. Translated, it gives CASSPYKDRGSTDTQYF.

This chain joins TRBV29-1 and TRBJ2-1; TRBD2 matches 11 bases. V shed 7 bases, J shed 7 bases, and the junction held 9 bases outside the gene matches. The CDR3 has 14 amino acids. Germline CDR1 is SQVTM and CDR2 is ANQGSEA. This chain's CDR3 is CSGILAGARNEQFF. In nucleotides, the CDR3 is TGCAGCGGTATACTAGCGGGGGCCCGGAATGAGCAGTTCTTC.

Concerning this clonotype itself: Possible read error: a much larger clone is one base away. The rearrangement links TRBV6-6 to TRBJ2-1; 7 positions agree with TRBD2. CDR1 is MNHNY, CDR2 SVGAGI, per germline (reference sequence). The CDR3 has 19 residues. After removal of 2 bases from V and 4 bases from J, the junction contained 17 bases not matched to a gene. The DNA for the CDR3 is TGTGCCAGCAGTTACGGTACTGGCGGGAGTCGACTTCGGTACAATGAGCAGTTCTTC. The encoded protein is CASSYGTGGSRLRYNEQFF.

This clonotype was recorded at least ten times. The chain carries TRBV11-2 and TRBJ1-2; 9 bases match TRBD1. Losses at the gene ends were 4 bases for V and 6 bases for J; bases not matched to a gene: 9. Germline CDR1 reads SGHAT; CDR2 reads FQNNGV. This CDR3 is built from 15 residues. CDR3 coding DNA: TGTGCCAGCAGCTGGAACAGGGGGCAAGGAGATGGCTACACCTTC. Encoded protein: CASSWNRGQGDGYTF.

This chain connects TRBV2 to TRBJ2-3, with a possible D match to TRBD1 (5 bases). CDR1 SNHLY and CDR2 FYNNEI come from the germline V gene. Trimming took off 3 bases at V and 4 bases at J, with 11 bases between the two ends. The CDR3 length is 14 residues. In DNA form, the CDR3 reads TGTGCCAGCAGTGACCTCAGGGTCGCAGATACGCAGTATTTT. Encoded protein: CASSDLRVADTQYF.

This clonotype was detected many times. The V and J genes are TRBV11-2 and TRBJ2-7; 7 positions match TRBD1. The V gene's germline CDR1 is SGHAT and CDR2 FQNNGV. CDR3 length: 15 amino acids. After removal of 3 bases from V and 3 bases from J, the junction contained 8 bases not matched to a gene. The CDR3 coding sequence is TGTGCCAGCAGCTTGTCCCGGGACAGAGTCTACGAGCAGTACTTC. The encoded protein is CASSLSRDRVYEQYF.

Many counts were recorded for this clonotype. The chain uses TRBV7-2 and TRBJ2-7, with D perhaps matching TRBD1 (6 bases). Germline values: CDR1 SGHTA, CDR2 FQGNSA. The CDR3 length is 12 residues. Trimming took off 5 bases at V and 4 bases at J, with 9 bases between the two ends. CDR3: CASSQGRYEQYF. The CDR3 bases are TGTGCCAGCAGCCAGGGGCGGTACGAGCAGTACTTC.

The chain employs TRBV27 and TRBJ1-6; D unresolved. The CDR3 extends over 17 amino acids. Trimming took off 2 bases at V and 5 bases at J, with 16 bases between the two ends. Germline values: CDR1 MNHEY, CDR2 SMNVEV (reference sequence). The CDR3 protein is CASSLQAPDHNNSPLHF. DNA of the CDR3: TGTGCCAGCAGTTTACAGGCCCCTGATCACAATAATTCACCCCTCCACTTT.

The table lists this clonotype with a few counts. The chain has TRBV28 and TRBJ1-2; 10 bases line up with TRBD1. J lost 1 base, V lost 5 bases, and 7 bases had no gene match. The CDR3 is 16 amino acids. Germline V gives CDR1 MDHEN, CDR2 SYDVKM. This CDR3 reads CASSPPGTGDNYGYTF. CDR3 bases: TGTGCCAGCAGTCCCCCCGGGACAGGGGATAACTATGGCTACACCTTC.

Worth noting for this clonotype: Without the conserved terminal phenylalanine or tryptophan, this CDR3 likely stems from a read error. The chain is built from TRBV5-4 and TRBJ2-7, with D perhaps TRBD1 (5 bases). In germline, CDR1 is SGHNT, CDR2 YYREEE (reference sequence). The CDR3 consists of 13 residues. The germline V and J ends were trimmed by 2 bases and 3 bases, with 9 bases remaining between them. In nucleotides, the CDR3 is TGTGCCAGCAGCTTCCAGGGAAACTACGAGCAGTACTCC. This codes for CASSFQGNYEQYS.

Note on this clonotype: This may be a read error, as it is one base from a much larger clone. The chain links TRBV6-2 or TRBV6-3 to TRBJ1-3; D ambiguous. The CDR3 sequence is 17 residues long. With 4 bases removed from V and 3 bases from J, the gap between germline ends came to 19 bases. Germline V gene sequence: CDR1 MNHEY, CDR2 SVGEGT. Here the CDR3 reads CASSSGGLFICGNTIYF. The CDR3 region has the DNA TGTGCCAGCAGTTCCGGAGGACTCTTCATTTGTGGAAACACCATATATTTT.

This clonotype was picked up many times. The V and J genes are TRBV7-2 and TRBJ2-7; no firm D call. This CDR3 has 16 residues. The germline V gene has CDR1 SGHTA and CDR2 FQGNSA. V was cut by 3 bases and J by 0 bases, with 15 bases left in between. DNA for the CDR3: TGTGCCAGCAGCTTGTCCAGAAGCGTCCGCTCCTACGAGCAGTACTTC. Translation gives CASSLSRSVRSYEQYF.

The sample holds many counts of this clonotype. CDR3 in DNA: TGTGCCAGCAGCTTAGTGCACACTTCCTACGAGCAGTACTTC. Its translation is CASSLVHTSYEQYF. V is TRBV7-6 and J is TRBJ2-7; D gene uncertain. CDR3 length: 14 residues. V was pared by 1 base and J by 1 base, with 8 bases between. The germline V gene has CDR1 SGHVS and CDR2 FNYEAQ.

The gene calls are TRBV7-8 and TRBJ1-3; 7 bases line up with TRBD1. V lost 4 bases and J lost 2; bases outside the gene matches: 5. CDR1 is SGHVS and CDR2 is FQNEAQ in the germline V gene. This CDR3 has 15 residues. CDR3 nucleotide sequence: TGTGCCAGCAGCTCTAACAGGGGCCCTGGAAACACCATATATTTT. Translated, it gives CASSSNRGPGNTIYF. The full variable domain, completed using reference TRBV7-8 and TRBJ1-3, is GAGVSQSPRYKVAKRGQDVALRCDPISGHVSLFWYQQALGQGPEFLTYFQNEAQLDKSGLPSDRFFAERPEGSVSTLKIQRTQQEDSAVYLCASSSNRGPGNTIYFGEGSWLTVV.

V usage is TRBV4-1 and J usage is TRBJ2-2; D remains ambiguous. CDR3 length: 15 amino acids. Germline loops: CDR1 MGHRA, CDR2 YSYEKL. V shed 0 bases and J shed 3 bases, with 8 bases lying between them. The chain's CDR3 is CASSQEGSYTGELFF. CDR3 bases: TGCGCCAGCAGCCAAGAAGGGTCGTACACCGGGGAGCTGTTTTTT.

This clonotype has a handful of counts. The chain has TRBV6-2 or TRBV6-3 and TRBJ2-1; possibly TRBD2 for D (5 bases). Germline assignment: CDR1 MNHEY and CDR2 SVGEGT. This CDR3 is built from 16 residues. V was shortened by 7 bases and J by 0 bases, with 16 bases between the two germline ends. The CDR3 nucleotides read TGTGCCAGCAAGGGCACACCGGGAAGCTCCTACAATGAGCAGTTCTTC. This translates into CASKGTPGSSYNEQFF.

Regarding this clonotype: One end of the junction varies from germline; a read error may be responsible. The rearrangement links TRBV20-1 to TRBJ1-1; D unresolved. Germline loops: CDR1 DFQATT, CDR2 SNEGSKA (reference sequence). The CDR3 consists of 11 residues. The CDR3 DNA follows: TGCAGTGCCCTCAAGAACACTGTAGCTTTCTTT. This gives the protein CSALKNTVAFF.

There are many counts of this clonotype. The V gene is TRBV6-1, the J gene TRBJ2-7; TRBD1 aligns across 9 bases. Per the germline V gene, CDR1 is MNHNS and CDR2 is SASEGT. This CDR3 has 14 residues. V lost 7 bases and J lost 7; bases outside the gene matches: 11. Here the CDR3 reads CASKTGGATGEQYF. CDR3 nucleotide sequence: TGTGCCAGCAAAACAGGGGGCGCAACGGGAGAGCAGTACTTC.

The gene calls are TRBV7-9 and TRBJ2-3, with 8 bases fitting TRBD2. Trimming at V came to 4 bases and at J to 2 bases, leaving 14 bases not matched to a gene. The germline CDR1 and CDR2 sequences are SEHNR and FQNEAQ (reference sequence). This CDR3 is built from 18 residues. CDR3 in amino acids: CASSSNLILAAHTDTQYF. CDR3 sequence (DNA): TGTGCCAGCAGCTCAAACCTGATACTAGCGGCCCACACAGATACGCAGTATTTT.

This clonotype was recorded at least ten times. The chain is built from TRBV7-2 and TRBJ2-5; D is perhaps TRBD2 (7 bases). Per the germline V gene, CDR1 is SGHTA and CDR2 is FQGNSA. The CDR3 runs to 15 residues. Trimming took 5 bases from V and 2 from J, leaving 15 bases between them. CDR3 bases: TGTGCCAGCAGCCCCGGGGGGCGGCGGCAAGAGACCCAGTACTTC. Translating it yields CASSPGGRRQETQYF.